Listed below are T cell receptor beta chains from one sample, sequenced in a study of early T cells in non-severe SARS-CoV-2 infection. Via MiXCR, TCRdb re-called the 5' RACE reads, giving one row per CDR3 protein. The sample lists roughly 29,000 distinct CDR3 sequences, about 6% occurring once. Sequences were derived from whole blood, sampled at baseline. The source of these receptors is an adult who was a healthcare worker with PCR-confirmed SARS-CoV-2 infection or an uninfected control (not recorded which). The CDR3 runs from the conserved cysteine through the conserved F or W. D genes are given only for firm matches. Clone size is stated in some rows and not others, as once, few, many or a class when expanded.

clone_size: many; j_call: TRBJ2-7; v_call: TRBV2; d_call: -; cdr3_aa: CASSEFREQYF; cdr3_nt: TGTGCCAGCAGTGAATTTCGCGAGCAGTACTTC
clone_size: many; j_call: TRBJ1-2; v_call: TRBV5-6; d_call: -; cdr3_aa: CASSLGPGANYGYTF; cdr3_nt: TGTGCCAGCAGCTTGGGTCCAGGGGCTAACTATGGCTACACCTTC
clone_size: few; j_call: TRBJ1-1; v_call: TRBV12-5; d_call: -; cdr3_aa: CASGFVMGGRNNTEAFF; cdr3_nt: TGTGCTAGTGGTTTCGTTATGGGGGGCCGAAATAACACTGAAGCTTTCTTT
clone_size: many; j_call: TRBJ2-1; v_call: TRBV18; d_call: -; cdr3_aa: CASSPQTTIYNEQFF; cdr3_nt: TGTGCCAGCTCACCACAGACAACCATTTACAATGAGCAGTTCTTC
clone_size: many; j_call: TRBJ2-1; v_call: TRBV7-2; d_call: -; cdr3_aa: CASSLEVNHNEQFF; cdr3_nt: TGTGCCAGCAGCTTAGAGGTTAACCACAATGAGCAGTTCTTC
clone_size: many; j_call: TRBJ2-5; v_call: TRBV6-2/TRBV6-3; d_call: TRBD2; cdr3_aa: CASSDRLAGGKTQYF; cdr3_nt: TGTGCCAGCAGCGATCGACTAGCGGGAGGGAAGACCCAGTACTTC
clone_size: many; j_call: TRBJ1-5; v_call: TRBV14; d_call: TRBD1; cdr3_aa: CASSRTGGNQPQHF; cdr3_nt: TGTGCCAGCAGCCGGACAGGAGGCAATCAGCCCCAGCATTTT
clone_size: many; j_call: TRBJ2-7; v_call: TRBV7-2; d_call: TRBD2; cdr3_aa: CASSSTSGGLSYEQYF; cdr3_nt: TGTGCCAGCAGTTCAACTAGCGGGGGGCTCTCCTACGAGCAGTACTTC
clone_size: few; j_call: TRBJ2-1; v_call: TRBV7-6; d_call: -; cdr3_aa: CASSPRAGMPSYNEQFF; cdr3_nt: TGTGCCAGCAGCCCGCGCGCAGGGATGCCCTCCTACAATGAGCAGTTCTTC
clone_size: -; j_call: TRBJ2-3; v_call: TRBV28; d_call: -; cdr3_aa: CASSYQWFTDTQYF; cdr3_nt: TGTGCCAGCAGTTACCAATGGTTCACAGATACGCAGTATTTT
clone_size: many; j_call: TRBJ2-3; v_call: TRBV11-2; d_call: TRBD2; cdr3_aa: CASSPSSGPTDTQYF; cdr3_nt: TGTGCCAGCAGCCCCTCTAGCGGACCCACAGATACGCAGTATTTT
clone_size: many; j_call: TRBJ2-2; v_call: TRBV7-2; d_call: -; cdr3_aa: CASSLMGPNTGELFF; cdr3_nt: TGTGCCAGCAGCTTAATGGGCCCGAACACCGGGGAGCTGTTTTTT
clone_size: many; j_call: TRBJ2-3; v_call: TRBV2; d_call: -; cdr3_aa: CASTRGLAEADTQYF; cdr3_nt: TGTGCCAGCACTAGGGGTCTTGCAGAGGCAGATACGCAGTATTTT
clone_size: many; j_call: TRBJ2-5; v_call: TRBV20-1; d_call: -; cdr3_aa: CSARDKETQYF; cdr3_nt: TGCAGTGCTAGAGATAAGGAGACCCAGTACTTC
clone_size: many; j_call: TRBJ2-1; v_call: TRBV27; d_call: -; cdr3_aa: CASSFYNEQFF; cdr3_nt: TGTGCCAGCAGTTTTTACAATGAGCAGTTCTTC
clone_size: many; j_call: TRBJ2-3; v_call: TRBV3-1; d_call: TRBD2; cdr3_aa: CASSSRTSGRGTDTQYF; cdr3_nt: TGTGCCAGCAGCTCGCGGACTAGCGGAAGAGGCACAGATACGCAGTATTTT
clone_size: many; j_call: TRBJ2-7; v_call: TRBV7-8; d_call: -; cdr3_aa: CASSLVFTATYEQYF; cdr3_nt: TGTGCCAGCAGCTTAGTATTTACAGCCACCTACGAGCAGTACTTC
clone_size: many; j_call: TRBJ2-5; v_call: TRBV19; d_call: -; cdr3_aa: CASRPAGVDFETQYF; cdr3_nt: TGTGCCAGTAGACCGGCAGGGGTGGACTTCGAGACCCAGTACTTC
clone_size: many; j_call: TRBJ2-7; v_call: TRBV11-2; d_call: -; cdr3_aa: CASSLDRQYEQYF; cdr3_nt: TGTGCCAGCAGCTTAGATCGGCAGTACGAACAGTACTTC
clone_size: many; j_call: TRBJ1-1; v_call: TRBV3-1; d_call: -; cdr3_aa: CASSQGSLNTEAFF; cdr3_nt: TGTGCCAGCAGCCAAGGTTCCCTGAACACTGAAGCTTTCTTT
clone_size: many; j_call: TRBJ1-5; v_call: TRBV12-3/TRBV12-4; d_call: -; cdr3_aa: CASTSGRINQPQHF; cdr3_nt: TGTGCCAGCACCTCGGGACGGATCAATCAGCCCCAGCATTTT
clone_size: many; j_call: TRBJ2-7; v_call: TRBV10-3; d_call: TRBD2; cdr3_aa: CAINGGYEQYF; cdr3_nt: TGTGCCATCAACGGGGGGTACGAGCAGTACTTC
clone_size: few; j_call: TRBJ2-7; v_call: TRBV28; d_call: -; cdr3_aa: CASSSYPGQRNYEQYF; cdr3_nt: TGTGCCAGCAGTTCCTATCCGGGGCAAAGAAACTACGAGCAGTACTTC
clone_size: many; j_call: TRBJ2-7; v_call: TRBV5-1; d_call: -; cdr3_aa: CASSSNAYAYEQYF; cdr3_nt: TGCGCCAGCAGCTCCAATGCCTATGCCTACGAGCAGTACTTC
clone_size: -; j_call: TRBJ2-3; v_call: TRBV6-5; d_call: -; cdr3_aa: CASSYTGQGTDTQYF; cdr3_nt: TGTGCCAGCAGTTACACGGGCCAGGGCACAGATACGCAGTATTTT
clone_size: many; j_call: TRBJ2-7; v_call: TRBV2; d_call: TRBD1; cdr3_aa: CASSAGTGLSYEQYF; cdr3_nt: TGTGCCAGCAGCGCCGGGACAGGGTTGTCCTACGAGCAGTACTTC
clone_size: many; j_call: TRBJ2-5; v_call: TRBV18; d_call: -; cdr3_aa: CASSRGGGQETQYF; cdr3_nt: TGTGCCAGCTCACGAGGAGGGGGCCAAGAGACCCAGTACTTC
clone_size: many; j_call: TRBJ2-5; v_call: TRBV5-1; d_call: TRBD2; cdr3_aa: CASSMGERTSEETQYF; cdr3_nt: TGCGCCAGCAGCATGGGCGAGCGGACTAGCGAAGAGACCCAGTACTTC